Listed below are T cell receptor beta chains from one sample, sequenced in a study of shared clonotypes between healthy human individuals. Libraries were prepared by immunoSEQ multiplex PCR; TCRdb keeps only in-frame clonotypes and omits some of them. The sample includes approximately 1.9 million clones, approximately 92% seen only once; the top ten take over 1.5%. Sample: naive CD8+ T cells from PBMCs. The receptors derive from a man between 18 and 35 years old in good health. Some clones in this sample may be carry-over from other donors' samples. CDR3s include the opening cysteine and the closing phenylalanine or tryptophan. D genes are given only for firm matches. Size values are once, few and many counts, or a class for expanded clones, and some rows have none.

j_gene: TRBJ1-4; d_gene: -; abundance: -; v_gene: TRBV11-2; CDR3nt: TGTGCCAGCAGCGCAGGATTAACTAATGAAAAACTGTTTTTT; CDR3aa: CASSAGLTNEKLFF
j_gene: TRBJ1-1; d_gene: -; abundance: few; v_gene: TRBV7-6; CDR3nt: TGTGCCAGCTCAGGGGAGACGAACACTGAAGCTTTCTTT; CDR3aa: CASSGETNTEAFF
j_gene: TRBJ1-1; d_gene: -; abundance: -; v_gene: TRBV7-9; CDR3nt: TGTGCCAGCAGCTTAGGGCCTATGAACACTGAAGCTTTCTTT; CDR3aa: CASSLGPMNTEAFF
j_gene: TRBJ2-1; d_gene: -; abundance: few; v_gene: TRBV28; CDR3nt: TGTGCCAGCAGCCCCAGGGACTGGGTTGGCGAGCAGTTCTTC; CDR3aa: CASSPRDWVGEQFF
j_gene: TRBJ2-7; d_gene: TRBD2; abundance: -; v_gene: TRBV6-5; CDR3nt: TGTGCCAGCAGTTACTCGACCCTAGCGGGAGACGAGCAGTACTTC; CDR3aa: CASSYSTLAGDEQYF
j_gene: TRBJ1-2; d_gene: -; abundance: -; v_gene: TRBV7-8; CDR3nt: TGTGCCAGCAGCTCAGGCCCCGGGAACTACTATGGCTACACCTTC; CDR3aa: CASSSGPGNYYGYTF
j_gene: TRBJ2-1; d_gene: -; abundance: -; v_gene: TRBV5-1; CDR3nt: TGCGCCAGCAGCTTGAGGGAGCACGGGGGCAATGAGCAGTTCTTC; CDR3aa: CASSLREHGGNEQFF
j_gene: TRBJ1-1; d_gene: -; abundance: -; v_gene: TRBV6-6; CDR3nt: TGTGCCAGCAGTTACTCGAGCAGGAACACTGAAGCTTTCTTT; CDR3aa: CASSYSSRNTEAFF
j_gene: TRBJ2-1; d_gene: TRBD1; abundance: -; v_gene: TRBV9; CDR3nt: TGTGCCAGCAGCGTAAGACAGGGGGCGAGGAATGAGCAGTTCTTC; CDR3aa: CASSVRQGARNEQFF
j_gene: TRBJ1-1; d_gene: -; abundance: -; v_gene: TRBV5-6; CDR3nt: TGTGCCAGCAGCATCGGGTTGAAGAACACTGAAGCTTTCTTT; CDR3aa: CASSIGLKNTEAFF
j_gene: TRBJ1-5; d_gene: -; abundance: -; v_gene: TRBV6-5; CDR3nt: TGTGCCAGCAGTTTGTTCAAATCTCAGCCCCAGCATTTT; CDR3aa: CASSLFKSQPQHF
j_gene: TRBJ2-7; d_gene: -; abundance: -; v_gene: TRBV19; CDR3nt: TGTGCCAGTAGTATAAGCCCGGGACTGGCCTACGAGCAGTACTTC; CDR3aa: CASSISPGLAYEQYF
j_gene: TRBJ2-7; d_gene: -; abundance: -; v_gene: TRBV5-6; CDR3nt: TGTGCCAGCAGCTTCGCGTTATGGTTGAGGCAAGGGGCCTACGAGCAGTACTTC; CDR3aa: CASSFALWLRQGAYEQYF
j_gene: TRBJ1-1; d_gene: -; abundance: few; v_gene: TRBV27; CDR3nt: TGTGCCAGCAGTTTATCGCGGAACACTGAAGCTTTCTTT; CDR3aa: CASSLSRNTEAFF
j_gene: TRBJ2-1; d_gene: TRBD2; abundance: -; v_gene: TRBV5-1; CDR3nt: TGCGCCAGCAGCTTCCGACTAGCGGTCAACAATGAGCAGTTCTTC; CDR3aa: CASSFRLAVNNEQFF
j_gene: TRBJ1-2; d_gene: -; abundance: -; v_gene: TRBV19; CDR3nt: TGTGCCAGTGGTCCCTATGGCTACACCTTC; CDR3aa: CASGPYGYTF
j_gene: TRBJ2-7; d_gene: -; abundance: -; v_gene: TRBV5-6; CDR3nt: TGTGCCAGCAGCTTGGACGGGAGGGACAGGGTGTCCCCCTACGAGCAGTACTTC; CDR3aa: CASSLDGRDRVSPYEQYF